What follows is one T cell receptor (beta chain) and its context. What it binds is not known. CDR1 is SNHLY and CDR2 is FYNNEI in the germline V gene. The CDR3 is made up of 14 amino acids. With 4 bases clipped from V and 6 bases from J, the junction kept 7 bases outside the gene matches. The data were obtained in a study of T cell responses to AZD1222 COVID-19 vaccine. Produced via immunoSEQ multiplex PCR; TCRdb's table is partial and in-frame only. The sample has roughly 100,000 clones; less than 95% are singletons. General study points: Clonal diversity was possibly underestimated, and the donors were mostly white British, with more females. Within unmutated variant regions lay the reported targets of nearly half of spike-specific TCRs. At baseline, just a handful of AZD1222 recipients tested seropositive. Only after the peak T cell response were repertoires sampled.

The rearrangement joins TRBV2 to TRBJ2-3, with 7 bases fitting TRBD1. The TCR originated in an adult in good health. The sequenced sample was peripheral blood, obtained on day 0 of AZD1222 vaccination. The DNA of the CDR3 is TGTGCCAGCAGTGCCCGAGGGGGCCCCGATACGCAGTATTTT. It encodes CASSARGGPDTQYF.